This TCR beta chain was sequenced for a study of blood T cells in healthy people across ages. Combining a sample-barcoded 5' primer with a J-beta primer mix, a second PCR ran for about 6 to 11 cycles. Each CDR3 protein is one row after TCRdb ran MiXCR on the 5' RACE reads. The table shows about 1.5 million distinct CDR3 sequences, with around 39% occurring only once. Between the trimmed V and J ends, which lost 2 bases and 0 bases, there was a span of 13 bases. Germline CDR1 reads MNHEY; CDR2 reads SVGAGI. The CDR3 loop spans 16 amino acids. A word on this clonotype: What it binds is unknown.

Whole-study results and caveats: Strong correlation existed between TCR beta diversity and naive T cell percentage. Whereas aged donors had fewer naive CD4+ cells, long-lived donors had more of them and higher diversity.

The TCR comes from a woman between 18 and 29 years old in good health. The chain is built from TRBV6-5 and TRBJ1-1; D gene uncertain. Sequenced: blood. This CDR3 is CASSYLGFRVNTEAFF. CDR3 DNA sequence: TGTGCCAGCAGTTACCTCGGGTTCCGAGTGAACACTGAAGCTTTCTTT.